What follows is one T cell receptor beta chain and its context. Its antigen has not been determined. No much larger clonotype is one base removed from it; base qualities were not supplied. The sample is drawn from a study of blood T cells in healthy people across ages (dated by TCRdb to about 2015). As for the study more broadly: In model experiments, roughly one uniquely barcoded TCR beta cDNA molecule per two T cells was captured by template switching. Using the same blood draw, the study looked at two additional independent replicas of 1 million unique cDNA reads for two donors, one aged 18 to 30 and the other aged 80 or older. Four age groups were formed from the donors: young (average roughly 16 years), middle-aged (around 37), aged (62) and long-lived (around 80). To track age-related changes in TCR beta repertoire diversity, the study relied on deep sequencing normalized with unique cDNA molecular identifiers.

For CDR1 and CDR2, the germline V gene lists SGHTS and YDEGEE. Its CDR3 holds 14 amino acids, cysteine through phenylalanine. Of the read, only the CDR3 DNA is kept; its 42 bases are in frame from base 1. V drops 0 bases and J drops 5 bases, leaving 11 bases in between. The 39 donors, aged about 6 to 95 years, were systemically healthy Caucasian individuals from Russia. Around 10 milliliters of peripheral blood were collected from each donor into EDTA-treated Vacutainer tubes. Ficoll-Paque density-gradient centrifugation was used to isolate PBMCs, with at least 6.5 million per sample. Trizol reagent was used to extract total RNA from the PBMCs, yielding at least 5.5 micrograms per sample. For every donor, an aliquot of PBMCs went through flow cytometry to measure the percentages of naive CD45RAhigh/CD27high T cells. To prepare the library, 5' RACE was applied. The instrument given in TCRdb is Illumina HiSeq 2500. A second PCR of about 6 to 12 cycles was run with a J-beta primer mix and a sample-barcoded 5' primer. Each TCR beta cDNA molecule received a unique molecular identifier from a template-switch 5' adaptor carrying 12 random nucleotides. At least 3 million CDR3-containing paired-end reads were obtained from each sample. The Mint cDNA synthesis kit, primed by a TRBC-specific oligonucleotide, was used to synthesize first-strand cDNA from all RNA. Following uracil-DNA glycosylase treatment, a first 18-cycle PCR with universal primers M1SS and BC2_uni_R was performed on all cDNA. The paper's data handling went like this. Normalization of each sample was performed by random selection of 1 million high-quality reads, each carrying a distinct molecular identifier. Reads sharing molecular identifiers were discarded rather than binned into consensus sequences. CDR3 identification, clonotype clustering and error correction used MiTCR with a Q25 quality threshold and the strictest error-elimination algorithm. Lower-bound total TCR beta diversity was estimated with a nonparametric unseen species model using Euler transformation. TCRdb cleaned the public reads at Q25 with fastp, built clones with MiXCR and kept in-frame beta chains. Each record represents a unique CDR3 protein, reported with the most common genes and DNA among its rows. TCRdb assigned the V and J calls; the authors' analysis was not used. The sample profile shows around 700,000 distinct CDR3 sequences; about 25% of them were found once. The ten largest clones add up to 9.4% of the sample.

What the authors observed across the whole study: Observed TCR beta diversity per million T cells fell roughly linearly with age, and a significant reduction was already apparent by age about 43. Because profiling used bulk unsorted PBMCs, naive and antigen-experienced compartments could not be compared conclusively. Compared with the aged group, more naive CD4+ T cells, fewer expanded clones and increased TCR diversity were shown by the long-lived group, suggesting age selection. Estimates of total diversity based on one million sequenced T cells were considered lower bounds and underestimates. Because donor CMV infection status was unknown, age-related changes in expanded clonotypes were potentially confounded. There was a strong correlation between observed TCR beta diversity and the percentage of naive T cells measured by flow cytometry.

The same data also went into a second study, on T cells of mothers and their children. According to the second study: The donors were nine systemically healthy Caucasian individuals, made up of three mothers and their six children. cDNA synthesis consumed the entire amount of extracted RNA, loaded at approximately 1.6 ug RNA in each 15 ul reaction. In the second PCR, sample barcodes and 2-4 random nucleotides were introduced via the M1S primer. Over 10 million TCR beta CDR3 reads came from each mother, compared with 3.3 million or so reads from each child. Thymic selection shapes the output of TCR recombination in a similar way in related and unrelated pairs, and inherited differences have a minor effect. Normalized repertoire overlap was always found to be slightly, but never significantly, higher in related mother-child pairs than in unrelated mother-child pairs. No persistent microchimeric T cell clones were found, with a detection sensitivity of approximately 95 clones per million clonotypes. In the study, deep NGS was used to compare the TCR beta repertoires of mothers and children, and features distinguishing related mother-child pairs from unrelated individuals were sought. The mean age was roughly 36 +/- 4 years for the mothers and about 10 +/- 4 years for the children. After adapter ligation was performed with NEBNext reagents, the libraries were sequenced on an Illumina HiSeq 2000 with 100+100 nt paired-end reads. To avoid cross-contamination, the mother libraries and the child libraries were prepared a month apart and sequenced in separate runs. Between roughly 450,000 and 2,000,000 distinct TCR beta clonotypes were identified per donor. Naive TCR beta clonotypes were estimated from low-frequency clonotypes matched to each donor's FACS-determined naive share, without sorting.

This receptor was identified in a boy aged 5 to 17 in good health. The V and J genes are TRBV5-8 and TRBJ2-5; the D gene is not confidently resolved. The sequenced sample consisted of blood. Here the CDR3 is given as CASSLDSTLETQYF. The nucleotide sequence reads TGTGCCAGCAGCTTGGACTCGACGTTGGAGACCCAGTACTTC.